This T cell receptor beta chain was observed in a study of blood T cell repertoires in COVID-19. Study-wide context: Acute and convalescent COVID-19 samples came from the United States, Italy and Spain.

Sequencing used immunoSEQ multiplex PCR; TCRdb keeps in-frame clones, though not all of them. The repertoire holds under 350,000 clones, with 85% as singletons. The ends were cut back, 4 bases at V and 0 bases at J, with 11 bases in the middle. This CDR3 is built from 16 residues. Germline V lookup: CDR1 SGHRS, CDR2 YFSETQ. Material: peripheral blood. The V call is TRBV5-1, the J call TRBJ2-6; D gene unclear. The clonotype originates from a human donor in a cohort sampled during active COVID-19. The chain's CDR3 is CASSVAEISGANVLTF. The CDR3 region has the DNA TGCGCCAGCAGCGTCGCCGAGATCTCTGGGGCCAACGTCCTGACTTTC.